This T cell receptor beta chain derives from a study of blood T cell repertoires in COVID-19. Source study methods: Amplification of reference gene primers was used by the study to estimate nucleated cell counts. Generated by immunoSEQ multiplex PCR, the TCRdb table keeps only in-frame clones and is missing some. V and J calls and clone size are those listed in that table; D and trimming were worked out from the DNA. The table lists some 50,000 clones, more than 65% of them singletons. This clone was recorded once. This TCR came from a human donor in a cohort sampled during active COVID-19. The sample comprised peripheral blood.

The DNA of the CDR3 is TGTGCCAGCAGGGAGGACTCCTACAATGAGCAGTTCTTC. As protein: CASREDSYNEQFF. The V gene is TRBV2, the J gene TRBJ2-1; the D gene is possibly TRBD2 (5 bases). Trimming cost V 6 bases and J 0 bases, with 6 bases left between them. Germline CDR1 reads SNHLY; CDR2 reads FYNNEI. The CDR3 covers 13 residues.